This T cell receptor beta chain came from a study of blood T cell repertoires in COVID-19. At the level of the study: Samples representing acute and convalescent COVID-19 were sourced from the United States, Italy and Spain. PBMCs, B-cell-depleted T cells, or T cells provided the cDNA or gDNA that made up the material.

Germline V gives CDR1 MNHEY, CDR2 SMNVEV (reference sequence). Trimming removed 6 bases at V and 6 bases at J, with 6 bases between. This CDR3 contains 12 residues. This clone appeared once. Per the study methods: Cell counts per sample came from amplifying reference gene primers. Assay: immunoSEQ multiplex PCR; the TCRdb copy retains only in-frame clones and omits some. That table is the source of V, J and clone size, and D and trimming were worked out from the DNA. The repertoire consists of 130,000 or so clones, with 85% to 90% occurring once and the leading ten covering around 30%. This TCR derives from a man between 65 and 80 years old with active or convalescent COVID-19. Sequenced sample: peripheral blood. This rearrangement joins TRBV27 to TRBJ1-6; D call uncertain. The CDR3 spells CASSPGNSPLHF. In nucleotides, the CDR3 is TGTGCCAGCAGCCCCGGTAATTCACCCCTCCACTTT.